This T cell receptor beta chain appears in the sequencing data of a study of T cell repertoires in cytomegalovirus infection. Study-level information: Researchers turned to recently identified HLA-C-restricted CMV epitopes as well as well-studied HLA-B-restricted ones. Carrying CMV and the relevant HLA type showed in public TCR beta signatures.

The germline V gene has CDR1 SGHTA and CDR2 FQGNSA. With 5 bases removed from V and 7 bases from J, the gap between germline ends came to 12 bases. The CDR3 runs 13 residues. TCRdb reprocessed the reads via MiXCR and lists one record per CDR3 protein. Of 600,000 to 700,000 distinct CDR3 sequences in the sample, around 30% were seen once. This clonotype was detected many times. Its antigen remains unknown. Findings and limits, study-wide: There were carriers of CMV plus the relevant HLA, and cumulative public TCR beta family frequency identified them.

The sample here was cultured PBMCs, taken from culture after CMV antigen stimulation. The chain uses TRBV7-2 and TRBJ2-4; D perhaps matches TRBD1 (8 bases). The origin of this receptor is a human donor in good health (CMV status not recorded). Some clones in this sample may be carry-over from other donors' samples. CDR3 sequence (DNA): TGTGCCAGCAGCCTACAGGGGGGGAACATTCAGTACTTC. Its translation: CASSLQGGNIQYF. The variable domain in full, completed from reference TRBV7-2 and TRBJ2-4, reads GAGVSQSPSNKVTEKGKDVELRCDPISGHTALYWYRQSLGQGLEFLIYFQGNSAPDKSGLPSDRFSAERTGGSVSTLTIQRTQQEDSAVYLCASSLQGGNIQYFGAGTRLSVL.